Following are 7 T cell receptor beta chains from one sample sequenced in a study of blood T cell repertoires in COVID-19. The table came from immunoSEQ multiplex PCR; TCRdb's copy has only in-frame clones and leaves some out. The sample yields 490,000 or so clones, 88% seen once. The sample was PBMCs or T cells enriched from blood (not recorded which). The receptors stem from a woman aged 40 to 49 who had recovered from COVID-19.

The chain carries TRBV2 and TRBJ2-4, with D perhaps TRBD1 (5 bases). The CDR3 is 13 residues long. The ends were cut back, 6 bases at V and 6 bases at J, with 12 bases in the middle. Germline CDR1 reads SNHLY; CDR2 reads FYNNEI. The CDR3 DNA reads TGTGCCAGCAGGATGGGCCAGGGAAACATTCAGTACTTC. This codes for CASRMGQGNIQYF.

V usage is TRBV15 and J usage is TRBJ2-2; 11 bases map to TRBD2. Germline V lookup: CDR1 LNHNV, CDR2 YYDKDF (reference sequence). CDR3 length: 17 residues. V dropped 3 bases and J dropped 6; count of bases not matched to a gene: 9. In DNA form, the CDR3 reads TGTGCCACCAGCAGTGGTCTTAGCGGGAGGGCCGCCGGGGAGCTGTTTTTT. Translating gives CATSSGLSGRAAGELFF.

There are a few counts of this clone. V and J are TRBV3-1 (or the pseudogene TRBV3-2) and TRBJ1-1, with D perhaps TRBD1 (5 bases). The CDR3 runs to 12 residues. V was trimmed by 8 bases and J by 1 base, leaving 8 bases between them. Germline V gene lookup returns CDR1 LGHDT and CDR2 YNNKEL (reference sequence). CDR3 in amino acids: CASRGRNTEAFF. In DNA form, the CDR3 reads TGTGCCAGCCGGGGGAGGAACACTGAAGCTTTCTTT.

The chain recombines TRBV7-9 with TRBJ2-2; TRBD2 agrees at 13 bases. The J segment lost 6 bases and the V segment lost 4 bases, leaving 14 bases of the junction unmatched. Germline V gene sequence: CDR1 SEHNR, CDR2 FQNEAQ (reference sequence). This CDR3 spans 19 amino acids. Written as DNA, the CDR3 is TGTGCCAGCAGCTCGCCAGAACTAGCGGGAGGGCCGCGCTCCGGGGAGCTGTTTTTT. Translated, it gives CASSSPELAGGPRSGELFF.

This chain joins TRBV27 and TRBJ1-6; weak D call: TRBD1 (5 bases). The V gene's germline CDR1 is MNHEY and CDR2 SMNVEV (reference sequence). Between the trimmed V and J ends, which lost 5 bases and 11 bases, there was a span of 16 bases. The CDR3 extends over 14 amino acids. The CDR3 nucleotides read TGTGCCAGCAGTGTGCAGGGCACACAAACACCCCTCCACTTT. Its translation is CASSVQGTQTPLHF.

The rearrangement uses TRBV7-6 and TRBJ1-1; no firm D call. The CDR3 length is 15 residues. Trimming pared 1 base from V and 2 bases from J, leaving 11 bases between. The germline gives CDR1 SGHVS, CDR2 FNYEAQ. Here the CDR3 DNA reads TGTGCCAGCAGCTTAGAATTGCGGGGAAACACTGAAGCTTTCTTT. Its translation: CASSLELRGNTEAFF.

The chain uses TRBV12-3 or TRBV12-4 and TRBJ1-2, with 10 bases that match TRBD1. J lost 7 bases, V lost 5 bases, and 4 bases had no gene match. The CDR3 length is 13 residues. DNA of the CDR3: TGTGCCAGCAGTGACAGGGGGCGCGGTGGCTACACCTTC. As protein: CASSDRGRGGYTF.